The clone carrying this TCR beta chain occurred many times. These data originate in a study of tumor-infiltrating lymphocytes in oesophageal squamous cell carcinoma. V lost 0 bases and J 2 bases, leaving 5 bases between the germline ends. The CDR3 is 15 residues long. CDR1 and CDR2 from the germline V gene are MNHNY and SVGAGI (reference sequence). TCRdb itself ran the PCR reads through MiXCR, one entry per CDR3 protein. The sample includes some 22,000 distinct CDR3 sequences, 36% of them seen just once. The sequence came from a male donor with esophageal squamous cell carcinoma. This rearrangement joins TRBV6-6 to TRBJ2-6; D is unclear. The sample comprised esophageal tumor tissue. The chain's CDR3 is CASSYSSAGANVLTF. The CDR3 coding sequence is TGTGCCAGCAGTTACTCGTCCGCTGGGGCCAACGTCCTGACTTTC.